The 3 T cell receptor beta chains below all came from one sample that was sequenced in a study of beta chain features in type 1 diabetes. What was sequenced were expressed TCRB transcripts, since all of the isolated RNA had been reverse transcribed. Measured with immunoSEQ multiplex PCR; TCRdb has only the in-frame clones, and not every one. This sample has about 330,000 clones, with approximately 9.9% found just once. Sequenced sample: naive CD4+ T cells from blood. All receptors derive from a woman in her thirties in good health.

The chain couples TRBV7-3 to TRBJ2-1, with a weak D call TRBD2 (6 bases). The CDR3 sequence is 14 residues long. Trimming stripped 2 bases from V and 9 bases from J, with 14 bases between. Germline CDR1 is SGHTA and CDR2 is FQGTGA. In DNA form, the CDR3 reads TGTGCCAGCAGCTTAGGCCCCCCCGGGAGTGAGCAGTTCTTC. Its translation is CASSLGPPGSEQFF.

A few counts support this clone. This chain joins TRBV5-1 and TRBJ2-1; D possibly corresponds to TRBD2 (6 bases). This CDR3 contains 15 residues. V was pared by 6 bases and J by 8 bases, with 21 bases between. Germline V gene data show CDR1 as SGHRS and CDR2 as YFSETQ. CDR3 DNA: TGCGCCAGCACCCCGTTCGGAGTGCGGGAAGATGAGCAGTTCTTC. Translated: CASTPFGVREDEQFF. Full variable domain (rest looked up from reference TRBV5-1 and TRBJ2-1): KAGVTQTPRYLIKTRGQQVTLSCSPISGHRSVSWYQQTPGQGLQFLFEYFSETQRNKGNFPGRFSGRQFSNSRSEMNVSTLELGDSALYLCASTPFGVREDEQFFGPGTRLTVL.

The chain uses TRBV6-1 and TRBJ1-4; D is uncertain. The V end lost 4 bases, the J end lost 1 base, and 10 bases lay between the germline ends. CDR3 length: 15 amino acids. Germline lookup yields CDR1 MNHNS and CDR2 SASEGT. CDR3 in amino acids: CASSASLGTNEKLFF. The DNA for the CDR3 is TGTGCCAGCAGTGCATCCCTAGGAACTAATGAAAAACTGTTTTTT.